The 26 T cell receptor beta chains given below trace back to one sample, sequenced in a study of early T cells in non-severe SARS-CoV-2 infection. TCRdb used MiXCR to reprocess the 5' RACE reads, holding one entry per CDR3 protein. The sample includes some 80,000 distinct CDR3 sequences, 12% of them seen just once. Material: whole blood. These TCRs come from an adult who was a healthcare worker with PCR-confirmed SARS-CoV-2 infection or an uninfected control (not recorded which).

This clonotype counts as medium-sized. The chain's CDR3 is CASSSTLGLAVEQYF. The CDR3 nucleotides read TGTGCCAGCAGTTCTACACTAGGACTAGCGGTCGAGCAGTACTTC. The chain links TRBV28 to TRBJ2-7; TRBD2 aligns across 10 bases. The V segment lost 4 bases and the J segment 6 bases; nucleotides outside the gene matches: 9. This CDR3 has 15 residues. The germline CDR1 and CDR2 sequences are MDHEN and SYDVKM.

This clonotype has only a few counts. The chain has TRBV19 and TRBJ2-3; D remains unclear. CDR3 length: 14 amino acids. Germline loops: CDR1 LNHDA, CDR2 SQIVND (reference sequence). Trimming pared 0 bases from V and 2 bases from J, leaving 6 bases between. Here the CDR3 DNA reads TGTGCCAGTAGTATAGATGCATACACAGATACGCAGTATTTT. Translating it yields CASSIDAYTDTQYF.

The V and J genes are TRBV28 and TRBJ1-1; D is undetermined. Germline CDR1 MDHEN, CDR2 SYDVKM. Trimming cost V 5 bases and J 8 bases, with 15 bases left between them. This CDR3 is 13 amino acids long. CDR3 DNA sequence: TGTGCCAGCAGTCCACCATTATCTGCCGAAGCTTTCTTT. Translation gives CASSPPLSAEAFF. Full variable domain (outside the CDR3, taken from reference TRBV28 and TRBJ1-1): DVKVTQSSRYLVKRTGEKVFLECVQDMDHENMFWYRQDPGLGLRLIYFSYDVKMKEKGDIPEGYSVSREKKERFSLILESASTNQTSMYLCASSPPLSAEAFFGQGTRLTVV.

The chain recombines TRBV20-1 with TRBJ2-7; perhaps TRBD2 as D (6 bases). The CDR3 is 14 residues long. The germline V gene has CDR1 DFQATT and CDR2 SNEGSKA (reference sequence). V was cut by 3 bases and J by 2 bases, with 14 bases left in between. In DNA form, the CDR3 reads TGCAGTGCTAGGAGGTCTAGCGAGGCCTACGAGCAGTACTTC. The encoded protein is CSARRSSEAYEQYF.

This clonotype was detected a few times. V gene TRBV5-1 combines with J gene TRBJ1-5; D not certain. Germline V gene sequence: CDR1 SGHRS, CDR2 YFSETQ. Trimming pared 0 bases from V and 4 bases from J, leaving 11 bases between. CDR3 length: 15 residues. The CDR3 here is CASSLVPLTNQPQHF. The CDR3 nucleotides are TGCGCCAGCAGCTTGGTCCCCCTAACAAATCAGCCCCAGCATTTT. Complete variable domain (other parts from reference TRBV5-1 and TRBJ1-5): KAGVTQTPRYLIKTRGQQVTLSCSPISGHRSVSWYQQTPGQGLQFLFEYFSETQRNKGNFPGRFSGRQFSNSRSEMNVSTLELGDSALYLCASSLVPLTNQPQHFGDGTRLSIL.

The rearrangement links TRBV18 to TRBJ2-7; D gene uncertain. From germline, CDR1 is KGHSH and CDR2 LQKENI. V lost 4 bases and J 4 bases, leaving 11 bases between the germline ends. This CDR3 is built from 13 residues. DNA for the CDR3: TGTGCCAGCTCACAGGTAGAGGAGTACGAGCAGTACTTC. It translates to CASSQVEEYEQYF.

This clonotype was counted only a few times. The CDR3 sequence is CASSLALTSSQETQYF. Here the CDR3 DNA reads TGTGCCAGCAGCTTAGCGCTGACTAGCAGCCAAGAGACCCAGTACTTC. This rearrangement joins TRBV7-2 to TRBJ2-5; 7 bases line up with TRBD2. CDR3 size: 16 residues. Germline trimming cut 0 bases from V and 1 base from J; bases unmatched to any gene: 5. CDR1 and CDR2 from the germline V gene are SGHTA and FQGNSA.

The chain couples TRBV6-4 to TRBJ2-7; a weak D match, TRBD2 (5 bases). The CDR3 extends over 15 amino acids. Trimming took off 9 bases at V and 0 bases at J, with 18 bases between the two ends. The germline gives CDR1 MRHNA, CDR2 SNTAGT. The CDR3 protein is CARGKTSRHSYEQYF. Written as DNA, the CDR3 is TGTGCCAGGGGAAAAACTAGTAGACACTCCTACGAGCAGTACTTC.

This clonotype was counted only a few times. V and J are TRBV19 and TRBJ2-1, with 9 bases aligning to TRBD2. The germline V gene has CDR1 LNHDA and CDR2 SQIVND (reference sequence). V lost 5 bases and J lost 12; bases outside the gene matches: 20. This CDR3 has 17 residues. The CDR3 loop reads CASSLSRTSASILGQFF. CDR3 in DNA: TGTGCCAGTAGTTTATCTCGGACTAGCGCCAGCATCCTGGGGCAGTTCTTC.

CDR3: CASSLEQRGGSYEQYF. The CDR3 DNA is TGTGCCAGCAGCTTAGAGCAGCGGGGAGGCTCCTACGAGCAGTACTTC. V and J are TRBV7-8 and TRBJ2-7, with 7 nucleotides matching TRBD2. The CDR3 runs to 16 residues. Trimming took 1 base from V and 0 from J; bases not matched to a gene: 6. Germline lookup yields CDR1 SGHVS and CDR2 FQNEAQ.

The CDR3 nucleotides are TGTGCCAGCAGTCTGCGTCTGGATGAGCAGTTCTTC. This sequence encodes CASSLRLDEQFF. The V gene is TRBV28, the J gene TRBJ2-1, with no clear D. The CDR3 consists of 12 residues. CDR1 is MDHEN, CDR2 SYDVKM, per germline. V was trimmed by 5 bases and J by 8 bases, leaving 10 bases between them.

This clonotype has a count of ten or more. The V call is TRBV12-3 or TRBV12-4, the J call TRBJ1-6, with 7 bases that match TRBD1. This CDR3 has 16 residues. Trimming removed 4 bases from V and 1 base from J; junction bases left unmatched: 4. CDR3 nucleotides: TGTGCCAGCAGTTGGAGGGGGCGATCCTATAATTCACCCCTCCACTTT. This encodes CASSWRGRSYNSPLHF.

This chain uses TRBV10-3 with TRBJ2-3; 7 bases align to TRBD2. The CDR3 covers 14 residues. Losses at the gene ends were 10 bases for V and 0 bases for J; bases not matched to a gene: 7. The germline V gene encodes CDR1 ENHRY and CDR2 SYGVKD. CDR3 loop: CATGASGSTDTQYF. The DNA of the CDR3 is TGTGCCACCGGCGCTAGCGGAAGCACAGATACGCAGTATTTT.

The CDR3 is CASSSGQGNEQFF. The CDR3 nucleotides are TGTGCCAGCAGCTCCGGACAGGGCAATGAGCAGTTCTTC. V usage is TRBV7-7 and J usage is TRBJ2-1; 8 nucleotides line up with TRBD1. The CDR3 spans 13 residues. Germline lookup yields CDR1 SSHAT and CDR2 FNYEAQ (reference sequence). After removal of 4 bases from V and 6 bases from J, the junction contained 2 bases not matched to a gene. Looking up the rest from reference TRBV7-7 and TRBJ2-1 gives the full variable domain: GAGVSQSPRYKVTKRGQDVTLRCDPISSHATLYWYQQALGQGPEFLTYFNYEAQPDKSGLPSDRFSAERPEGSISTLTIQRTEQRDSAMYRCASSSGQGNEQFFGPGTRLTVL.

The table lists this clonotype with a few counts. V and J are TRBV6-5 and TRBJ2-7, with 7 bases fitting TRBD2. The CDR3 runs 14 residues. Unmatched junction bases numbered 5, after V lost 4 bases and J lost 2 bases. The germline CDR1 and CDR2 sequences are MNHEY and SVGAGI. The CDR3, as DNA: TGTGCCAGCAGTTCCTTACTAGCGACCTACGAGCAGTACTTC. Protein product: CASSSLLATYEQYF.

This clonotype was seen many times. CDR3 residues: CASSLTSGSMETQYF. The DNA of the CDR3 is TGTGCCAGCAGCTTGACTAGCGGTTCTATGGAGACCCAGTACTTC. The chain has TRBV7-3 and TRBJ2-5; TRBD2 agrees at 9 bases. CDR1 is SGHTA and CDR2 is FQGTGA in the germline V gene. V shed 3 bases, J shed 5 bases, and the junction held 7 bases outside the gene matches. The CDR3 totals 15 residues.

The chain links TRBV12-3 or TRBV12-4 to TRBJ2-2; D is unclear. This CDR3 is built from 15 residues. V lost 3 bases, J lost 3 bases, and 11 bases lay in between. CDR3 nucleotide sequence: TGTGCCAGCAGTTTGGGTCACACAGACACCGGGGAGCTGTTTTTT. Translating gives CASSLGHTDTGELFF.

This clonotype was counted many times. The chain links TRBV12-2 to TRBJ2-7; the DNA was not used to check the table's D call, TRBD1. TRBV12-2 has pseudogene status. CDR3 size: 15 residues. CDR3 loop: CASRFGTGVSYEQYF. The DNA of the CDR3 is TGTGCAAGTCGCTTCGGGACAGGGGTCTCCTACGAGCAGTACTTC.

This clonotype was detected only a few times. This rearrangement joins TRBV5-1 to TRBJ2-3, with D unresolved. The CDR3 sequence is 12 residues long. The germline CDR1 and CDR2 sequences are SGHRS and YFSETQ. Trimming took 4 bases from V and 0 from J, leaving 3 bases between them. DNA of the CDR3: TGCGCCAGCAGCATTAGCACAGATACGCAGTATTTT. It translates to CASSISTDTQYF.

CDR3 DNA: TGTGCCAGCAGCTTAAGGCAATACAATGAGCAGTTCTTC. Protein product: CASSLRQYNEQFF. V usage is TRBV7-8 and J usage is TRBJ2-1; unclear D gene. Germline CDR1 reads SGHVS; CDR2 reads FQNEAQ. The CDR3 is 13 residues long. V was clipped by 2 bases and J by 4 bases, with 6 bases between them.

The chain is built from TRBV7-2 and TRBJ2-3; no clear D. Germline CDR1 and CDR2: SGHTA and FQGNSA. The CDR3 extends over 14 amino acids. Between the trimmed V and J ends, which lost 5 bases and 6 bases, there was a span of 15 bases. The CDR3 DNA sequence: TGTGCCAGCAGCCCTGTCCTTGTATCGGATACGCAGTATTTT. Its protein is CASSPVLVSDTQYF. Variable domain in full (rest from reference TRBV7-2 and TRBJ2-3): GAGVSQSPSNKVTEKGKDVELRCDPISGHTALYWYRQSLGQGLEFLIYFQGNSAPDKSGLPSDRFSAERTGGSVSTLTIQRTQQEDSAVYLCASSPVLVSDTQYFGPGTRLTVL.

This clonotype appeared many times. The CDR3: CASSIISGGRQPQHF. The CDR3 region has the DNA TGTGCCAGTAGTATTATTTCGGGGGGCCGTCAGCCCCAGCATTTT. This rearrangement joins TRBV19 to TRBJ1-5, with a possible D match to TRBD1 (6 bases). The CDR3 length is 15 residues. The V end was cut by 3 bases, the J end by 6 bases, with 15 bases between. CDR1 and CDR2 (germline): LNHDA, SQIVND (reference sequence).

This clonotype was observed at least ten times. CDR3 sequence (DNA): TGTGCCACCAGCAGGATCGGGACTAGCGTAGACAATGAGCAGTTCTTC. This encodes CATSRIGTSVDNEQFF. The chain recombines TRBV15 with TRBJ2-1, with TRBD2 identical over 10 bases. This CDR3 has 16 residues. Germline values: CDR1 LNHNV, CDR2 YYDKDF (reference sequence). V trimming: 3 bases; J trimming: 5 bases; junction bases outside the gene matches: 7.

There are many counts of this clonotype. The chain recombines TRBV18 with TRBJ2-1; 14 positions match TRBD2. Per the germline V gene, CDR1 is KGHSH and CDR2 is LQKENI. The CDR3 is 16 residues long. J gave up 7 bases and V 3 bases, and 5 bases lay outside the gene matches. The CDR3: CASSPTSGRVGNEQFF. In DNA form, the CDR3 reads TGTGCCAGCTCACCGACTAGCGGGAGGGTGGGGAATGAGCAGTTCTTC.

This clonotype was picked up many times. The rearrangement links TRBV7-3 to TRBJ1-1, with 7 positions matching TRBD1. This CDR3 is built from 13 residues. The germline V gene encodes CDR1 SGHTA and CDR2 FQGTGA. V shed 5 bases, J shed 7 bases, and the junction held 7 bases outside the gene matches. In DNA form, the CDR3 reads TGTGCCAGCAGCCTACGACAGGGCAGTGAAGCTTTCTTT. Protein: CASSLRQGSEAFF.

By share, this clonotype counts as medium-sized. This chain connects TRBV27 to TRBJ1-6; the D is unclear. The CDR3 length is 12 residues. CDR1 is MNHEY and CDR2 is SMNVEV in the germline V gene (reference sequence). Trimming removed 3 bases at V and 8 bases at J, with 5 bases between. CDR3 in amino acids: CASSFGDSPLHF. The CDR3 nucleotides are TGTGCCAGCAGTTTCGGGGATTCACCCCTCCACTTT.